The present TCR beta chain was sequenced within a study of shared clonotypes between healthy human individuals. Whole-study findings and limits: Clonotypes not shared had lower generation probabilities than those common to all four donors.

Data came from immunoSEQ multiplex PCR; TCRdb stores just in-frame clones and leaves some out. The top ten hold 34% of the sample, which has approximately 710,000 clones, about 90% seen once. About this clone itself: Its antigen is as yet unknown.

The clonotype originates from a man younger than 30 in good health. Some clones in this sample may be carry-over from other donors' samples. What was sequenced was memory CD8+ T cells from PBMCs. Subset specified: CD45RO+ cells pooled with CCR7-negative TemRA cells.

CDR3: CASSYSGQAVGELFF. CDR3 coding DNA: TGTGCCAGCAGTTATTCGGGCCAAGCAGTAGGGGAGCTGTTTTTT. The J gene is TRBJ2-2, the V gene TRBV6-5; D uncertain. V lost 3 bases and J lost 8, with 16 bases in between. The germline V gene has CDR1 MNHEY and CDR2 SVGAGI. There are 15 residues in the CDR3.